The 30 T cell receptor beta chains below come from one sample, sequenced in a study of T cell repertoires in cytomegalovirus infection. One entry per CDR3 protein, called by TCRdb with MiXCR from the reads. The data show around 450,000 distinct CDR3 sequences, 30% to 40% seen once. Material: PBMCs. The receptors stem from a human donor in good health (CMV status not recorded). Some clones in this sample may be carry-over from other donors' samples.

This clonotype was found a few times. The rearrangement links TRBV7-2 to TRBJ2-7, with D perhaps assigned TRBD1 or TRBD2 (5 bases each). Germline values: CDR1 SGHTA, CDR2 FQGNSA. The CDR3 is 15 amino acids. Trimming pared 3 bases from V and 4 bases from J, leaving 16 bases between. This CDR3 reads CASSLRDGTSYEQYF. CDR3 DNA sequence: TGTGCCAGCAGCTTGAGGGACGGAACCTCGTACGAGCAGTACTTC.

This clonotype was recorded a few times. The chain couples TRBV6-8 to TRBJ2-3; D unresolved. The V and J ends lost 0 bases and 2 bases respectively, with 12 bases between them. This CDR3 comprises 16 residues. Per germline, CDR1 MNHGY and CDR2 SAAAGT. The CDR3 DNA sequence: TGTGCCAGCAGTTACTCCGTTGGGCAAAACACAGATACGCAGTATTTT. Its translation is CASSYSVGQNTDTQYF.

The rearrangement links TRBV20-1 to TRBJ1-1; D ambiguous. CDR1 and CDR2 (germline): DFQATT, SNEGSKA (reference sequence). The CDR3 has 14 amino acids. The V end was cut by 5 bases, the J end by 3 bases, with 16 bases between. The CDR3 DNA reads TGCAGTGCTCGCCGACCTCTGCGGGACACTGAAGCTTTCTTT. It specifies CSARRPLRDTEAFF.

This clonotype was detected once. This chain links TRBV12-3 or TRBV12-4 with TRBJ1-5, with D unclear. This CDR3 comprises 13 residues. V shed 3 bases and J shed 7 bases, with 10 bases lying between them. Here the CDR3 DNA reads TGTGCCAGCAGTTTCCGGTACACGCAGCCCCAGCATTTT. This gives the protein CASSFRYTQPQHF.

The chain is built from TRBV4-1 and TRBJ2-3, with a possible D match to TRBD1 (6 bases). V was clipped by 3 bases and J by 3 bases, with 13 bases between them. Per the germline V gene, CDR1 is MGHRA and CDR2 is YSYEKL. The CDR3 runs 15 residues. In nucleotides, the CDR3 is TGCGCCAGCAGCCAGCAGCCCGACAGGACAGATACGCAGTATTTT. Translation gives CASSQQPDRTDTQYF.

The chain employs TRBV7-9 and TRBJ1-2; a possible D gene is TRBD1 (6 bases). V gave up 5 bases and J gave up 4 bases, with 11 bases separating them. The CDR3 totals 13 residues. Germline V gene data show CDR1 as SEHNR and CDR2 as FQNEAQ (reference sequence). Here the CDR3 reads CASSPVGAYGYTF. The CDR3 DNA reads TGTGCCAGCAGCCCCGTGGGGGCCTATGGCTACACCTTC.

A few counts support this clonotype. V is TRBV6-2 or TRBV6-3 and J is TRBJ1-1, with 7 bases fitting TRBD1. In germline, CDR1 is MNHEY, CDR2 SVGEGT. The CDR3 contains 14 residues. The ends lost 4 bases at V and 4 bases at J; junction bases unmatched: 6. The chain's CDR3 is CASSFGTEGTEAFF. The CDR3, as DNA: TGTGCCAGCAGTTTCGGGACAGAGGGCACTGAAGCTTTCTTT.

This clonotype appeared a few times. The genes are TRBV15 and TRBJ2-3; 7 bases line up with TRBD2. CDR3 length equals 14 residues. The V gene end was trimmed by 5 bases and the J gene end by 11 bases; junction bases not matched to a gene: 13. Germline V gene lookup returns CDR1 LNHNV and CDR2 YYDKDF (reference sequence). The CDR3 spells CATSRPVTSEVQYF. CDR3 in DNA: TGTGCCACCAGCCGCCCGGTAACTAGCGAGGTGCAGTATTTT.

V gene TRBV29-1 combines with J gene TRBJ2-1; the D is unclear. Trimming took 2 bases from V and 8 from J, leaving 13 bases between them. The CDR3 spans 13 residues. From germline, CDR1 is SQVTM and CDR2 ANQGSEA. In DNA form, the CDR3 reads TGCAGCGTTGAACCCCCCGTTGGCGATGAGCAGTTCTTC. This translates into CSVEPPVGDEQFF.

The J gene is TRBJ2-5, the V gene TRBV15; weak D call: TRBD2 (5 bases). CDR3 length equals 17 residues. Trimming removed 3 bases from V and 1 base from J, with 18 bases in between. CDR1 LNHNV and CDR2 YYDKDF come from the germline V gene (reference sequence). The CDR3 region has the DNA TGTGCCACCAGCAGTGATCTCCTTACTAGGGTCCAAGAGACCCAGTACTTC. This encodes CATSSDLLTRVQETQYF.

The gene calls are TRBV7-2 and TRBJ1-5, with D possibly being TRBD1 (5 bases). Between the trimmed V and J ends, which lost 2 bases and 0 bases, there was a span of 11 bases. This CDR3 contains 16 residues. Per the germline V gene, CDR1 is SGHTA and CDR2 is FQGNSA. In nucleotides, the CDR3 is TGTGCCAGCAGCTTAAACGGACATGGTAGCAATCAGCCCCAGCATTTT. Protein sequence: CASSLNGHGSNQPQHF.

A remark on this clonotype: This may be a read error: a much more frequent sequence differs by one nucleotide. The chain recombines TRBV7-6 with TRBJ1-5; D call uncertain. CDR3 length equals 15 residues. Germline-derived CDR1 and CDR2 are SGHVS and FNYEAQ. The ends were cut back, 4 bases at V and 9 bases at J, with 19 bases in the middle. CDR3 in amino acids: CASSSGGSPHRPQHF. Written as DNA, the CDR3 is TGTGCCAGCAGCTCTGGTGGGAGTCCCCATCGGCCCCAGCATTTT. Combining the CDR3 with reference TRBV7-6 and TRBJ1-5 gives the whole variable domain GAGVSQSPRYKVTKRGQDVALRCDPISGHVSLYWYRQALGQGPEFLTYFNYEAQQDKSGLPNDRFSAERPEGSISTLTIQRTEQRDSAMYRCASSSGGSPHRPQHFGDGTRLSIL.

The chain employs TRBV28 and TRBJ1-2; the D is unclear. The CDR3 runs to 11 residues. V was cut by 6 bases and J by 4 bases, with 6 bases left in between. The germline CDR1 and CDR2 sequences are MDHEN and SYDVKM. DNA for the CDR3: TGTGCCAGCAGAGAGCCCTATGGCTACACCTTC. It is translated as CASREPYGYTF.

This clonotype was observed a single time. The rearrangement joins TRBV6-6 to TRBJ2-7, with 7 bases that match TRBD2. The CDR3 loop spans 14 amino acids. CDR1 is MNHNY and CDR2 is SVGAGI in the germline V gene (reference sequence). J gave up 2 bases and V 6 bases, and 7 bases lay outside the gene matches. In nucleotides, the CDR3 is TGTGCCAGCAGGGGGAGGGGTCCCCCCTACGAGCAGTACTTC. Translating gives CASRGRGPPYEQYF.

This clonotype has ten or more counts. The genes are TRBV7-9 and TRBJ1-5; D is unresolved. The CDR3 covers 13 residues. Germline-derived CDR1 and CDR2 are SEHNR and FQNEAQ (reference sequence). The V end lost 5 bases, the J end lost 0 bases, and 5 bases lay between the germline ends. The CDR3 is CASSRFSNQPQHF. The DNA for the CDR3 is TGTGCCAGCAGCCGTTTTAGCAATCAGCCCCAGCATTTT. Using reference TRBV7-9 and TRBJ1-5 for the parts outside the CDR3, the full variable domain is DTGVSQNPRHKITKRGQNVTFRCDPISEHNRLYWYRQTLGQGPEFLTYFQNEAQLEKSRLLSDRFSAERPKGSFSTLEIQRTEQGDSAMYLCASSRFSNQPQHFGDGTRLSIL.

This chain uses TRBV30 with TRBJ2-7; TRBD1 matches 11 bases. The CDR3 totals 21 residues. V trimming: 3 bases; J trimming: 7 bases; junction bases outside the gene matches: 29. Germline assignment: CDR1 GTSNPN and CDR2 SVGIG (reference sequence). CDR3 bases: TGTGCCTGGAGGGCCCGCCCTGTGGGGACAGGGGGTGCTCTGACTACGCGGGAGCAGTACTTC. Translating it yields CAWRARPVGTGGALTTREQYF.

This clonotype was observed many times. This sequence joins TRBV12-3 or TRBV12-4 and TRBJ2-1, with 13 positions matching TRBD2. Trimming cost V 5 bases and J 8 bases; bases outside gene matches: 6. The CDR3 totals 15 residues. CDR3 loop: CASSKTSGGRDEQFF. The CDR3 DNA is TGTGCCAGCAGTAAGACTAGCGGGGGGCGAGATGAGCAGTTCTTC.

This chain joins TRBV24-1 and TRBJ2-3; 10 positions match TRBD2. Germline V lookup: CDR1 KGHDR, CDR2 SFDVKD. The CDR3 length is 16 residues. The junction had 8 bases not matched to a gene; V was cut back by 3 bases and J by 6 bases. CDR3 bases: TGTGCCACCAGTGATCCCACTAGCGGGGTAATGGATACGCAGTATTTT. The encoded protein is CATSDPTSGVMDTQYF.

This clonotype was observed a handful of times. This rearrangement joins TRBV7-6 to TRBJ2-5, with 8 bases identical to TRBD1. Germline V gene data show CDR1 as SGHVS and CDR2 as FNYEAQ. The CDR3 contains 15 residues. After removal of 5 bases from V and 6 bases from J, the junction contained 11 bases not matched to a gene. The CDR3: CASSLNGQGIQTQYF. For the CDR3, the DNA is TGTGCCAGCAGCCTAAATGGACAGGGCATTCAGACCCAGTACTTC.

This clonotype was detected many times. The chain combines TRBV7-2 with TRBJ1-6; D is perhaps TRBD1 (5 bases). V was trimmed by 10 bases and J by 7 bases, leaving 20 bases between them. The CDR3 runs 15 residues. CDR1 SGHTA and CDR2 FQGNSA come from the germline V gene. CDR3 in amino acids: CATATTGLRNSPLHF. CDR3 nucleotide sequence: TGTGCCACCGCGACCACGGGACTGAGAAATTCACCCCTCCACTTT.

The genes are TRBV20-1 and TRBJ2-1, with 9 nucleotides matching TRBD2. Trimming at V came to 6 bases and at J to 4 bases, leaving 10 bases not matched to a gene. Germline values: CDR1 DFQATT, CDR2 SNEGSKA (reference sequence). CDR3 length: 15 residues. DNA for the CDR3: TGCAGTGCGCCGCATGCTAGCGGGGTTTACAATGAGCAGTTCTTC. Residues: CSAPHASGVYNEQFF.

The V gene is TRBV5-1, the J gene TRBJ1-6, with no clear D. Trimming shortened V by 2 bases and J by 6 bases, and 9 bases separated the two germline ends. Germline loops: CDR1 SGHRS, CDR2 YFSETQ. The CDR3 has 14 residues. The CDR3 sequence: CASSFAGTNSPLHF. CDR3 bases: TGCGCCAGCAGCTTCGCAGGAACTAATTCACCCCTCCACTTT.

This clonotype was counted between two and nine times. The chain employs TRBV20-1 and TRBJ1-5; 8 bases agree with TRBD1. The CDR3 runs 15 residues. The germline V gene has CDR1 DFQATT and CDR2 SNEGSKA (reference sequence). Losses at the gene ends were 7 bases for V and 0 bases for J; bases not matched to a gene: 8. CDR3 bases: TGCAGTGGAGACAGGGGCGGAAATAGCAATCAGCCCCAGCATTTT. It specifies CSGDRGGNSNQPQHF.

The chain employs TRBV18 and TRBJ1-5; perhaps TRBD1 as D (5 bases). Trimming cost V 5 bases and J 7 bases, with 12 bases left between them. This CDR3 comprises 13 residues. Per the germline V gene, CDR1 is KGHSH and CDR2 is LQKENI. In DNA form, the CDR3 reads TGTGCCAGCTCAGCCCAGGGTTCGCAGCCCCAGCATTTT. Residues: CASSAQGSQPQHF.

The genes are TRBV28 and TRBJ2-3, with D tentatively TRBD2 (5 bases). The CDR3 length is 15 residues. Trimming took off 6 bases at V and 6 bases at J, with 19 bases between the two ends. Germline lookup yields CDR1 MDHEN and CDR2 SYDVKM. The CDR3: CASSLEFSPGDTQYF. The CDR3 DNA is TGTGCCAGCAGCCTAGAATTCTCCCCGGGGGATACGCAGTATTTT.

The CDR3 nucleotides are TGTGCCAGCCGACAGGGTTTCAATGAGCAGTTCTTC. It translates to CASRQGFNEQFF. The chain is built from TRBV6-1 and TRBJ2-1; TRBD1 aligns across 7 bases. Unmatched junction bases numbered 4, after V lost 8 bases and J lost 6 bases. Germline assignment: CDR1 MNHNS and CDR2 SASEGT. This CDR3 region has 12 residues.

The J gene is TRBJ1-5, the V gene TRBV20-1; TRBD1 is a possible D gene (6 bases). Germline CDR1 and CDR2: DFQATT and SNEGSKA (reference sequence). The ends were cut back, 6 bases at V and 4 bases at J, with 16 bases in the middle. The CDR3 has 14 amino acids. For the CDR3, the DNA is TGCAGTGCCCGGGACACGTCTAGTAATCAGCCCCAGCATTTT. This codes for CSARDTSSNQPQHF.

This clonotype was seen many times. This chain links TRBV7-2 with TRBJ1-1; D remains ambiguous. The germline gives CDR1 SGHTA, CDR2 FQGNSA. CDR3 length: 14 residues. The V and J ends lost 6 bases and 1 base respectively, with 12 bases between them. CDR3 DNA: TGTGCCAGCAGGCCAAGGGAAGGGAACACTGAAGCTTTCTTT. This gives the protein CASRPREGNTEAFF.

The chain carries TRBV20-1 and TRBJ2-1; TRBD1 matches 9 bases. CDR3 length: 13 amino acids. Germline CDR1 and CDR2: DFQATT and SNEGSKA (reference sequence). The V and J ends lost 6 bases and 5 bases, in that order; junction bases with no gene match: 5. The CDR3 DNA is TGCAGTGCCGGACAGGGGAGTCACAATGAGCAGTTCTTC. Its translation is CSAGQGSHNEQFF.

This chain connects TRBV6-5 to TRBJ2-1; 7 bases agree with TRBD2. CDR1 is MNHEY, CDR2 SVGAGI, per germline. J gave up 10 bases and V 5 bases, and 17 bases lay outside the gene matches. The CDR3 sequence is 16 residues long. Here the CDR3 reads CASSPHGTNGGAEQFF. Written as DNA, the CDR3 is TGTGCCAGCAGTCCCCATGGGACTAACGGGGGAGCCGAGCAGTTCTTC.